These 20 T cell receptor beta chains came from one sample sequenced in a study of cytomegalovirus exposure and HLA in healthy donors. It was with 60 Vbeta and 13 Jbeta primers that the PCR ran. The protocol was immunoSEQ multiplex PCR, while the TCRdb copy is restricted to in-frame clones and leaves out a portion. Found here are 30,000 to 40,000 clones, roughly 76% of them singletons; the top ten hold about 9.3%. Sequencing input: PBMCs. The source is a woman aged 40 to 50 in good health and CMV-seronegative.

The rearrangement uses TRBV6-1 and TRBJ1-1; D perhaps matches TRBD1 (5 bases). The germline V gene encodes CDR1 MNHNS and CDR2 SASEGT. V lost 1 base to trimming and J lost 5 bases, with 14 bases between them. There are 15 residues in the CDR3. CDR3 residues: CASSEEGSSRTEAFF. The CDR3 DNA reads as TGTGCCAGCAGTGAAGAGGGGTCCTCTAGGACTGAAGCTTTCTTT.

V usage is TRBV6-5 and J usage is TRBJ1-5; no definite D call. V shed 0 bases and J shed 1 base, with 4 bases lying between them. Germline CDR1 is MNHEY and CDR2 is SVGAGI. The CDR3 is made up of 14 amino acids. DNA of the CDR3: TGTGCCAGCAGTTACTCGCGGAGCAATCAGCCCCAGCATTTT. It encodes CASSYSRSNQPQHF.

V gene TRBV5-4 combines with J gene TRBJ2-3; the match to TRBD2 covers 9 bases. The CDR3 has 15 amino acids. CDR1 and CDR2 from the germline V gene are SGHNT and YYREEE (reference sequence). The ends lost 3 bases at V and 6 bases at J; junction bases unmatched: 8. This CDR3 is CASSSGRGGKDTQYF. CDR3 coding DNA: TGTGCCAGCAGCTCTGGGCGGGGGGGTAAGGATACGCAGTATTTT.

The chain couples TRBV4-3 to TRBJ2-3, with D possibly TRBD1 on 6 matching bases. This CDR3 spans 15 amino acids. Trimming removed 1 base from V and 0 bases from J, with 8 bases in between. Germline loops: CDR1 LGHNA, CDR2 YSLEER. The CDR3 loop is CASSQGTVSTDTQYF. The CDR3 coding sequence is TGCGCCAGCAGCCAAGGGACAGTTAGCACAGATACGCAGTATTTT.

This clone occurred once. This chain connects TRBV29-1 to TRBJ1-1; TRBD1 matches at 7 bases. The germline V gene has CDR1 SQVTM and CDR2 ANQGSEA. This CDR3 is 12 amino acids long. Germline trimming cut 7 bases from V and 1 base from J; bases unmatched to any gene: 3. The CDR3 sequence is CSAGTANTEAFF. The CDR3 DNA reads TGCAGCGCCGGGACAGCGAACACTGAAGCTTTCTTT.

This clone was recorded a few times. CDR3 coding DNA: TGTGCCAGCAGTTACTCGTCTCTAAACACTGAAGCTTTCTTT. This translates into CASSYSSLNTEAFF. The V gene is TRBV6-5, the J gene TRBJ1-1; the D is unclear. V was trimmed by 0 bases and J by 2 bases, leaving 7 bases between them. The CDR3 loop spans 14 amino acids. Germline assignment: CDR1 MNHEY and CDR2 SVGAGI.

J is TRBJ1-1 and V is TRBV7-9, with D possibly matching TRBD1 (6 bases). Germline CDR1 is SEHNR and CDR2 is FQNEAQ (reference sequence). Trimming pared 3 bases from V and 0 bases from J, leaving 11 bases between. This CDR3 region has 15 residues. The CDR3 DNA sequence: TGTGCCAGCAGCTTGCAGGACAGTTTGAACACTGAAGCTTTCTTT. Translation: CASSLQDSLNTEAFF. Variable domain in full (rest from reference TRBV7-9 and TRBJ1-1): DTGVSQNPRHKITKRGQNVTFRCDPISEHNRLYWYRQTLGQGPEFLTYFQNEAQLEKSRLLSDRFSAERPKGSFSTLEIQRTEQGDSAMYLCASSLQDSLNTEAFFGQGTRLTVV.

The chain combines TRBV4-1 with TRBJ1-2; 8 nucleotides match TRBD1. Germline V gene lookup returns CDR1 MGHRA and CDR2 YSYEKL. The CDR3 runs 13 residues. The V gene end was trimmed by 0 bases and the J gene end by 8 bases; junction bases not matched to a gene: 2. The CDR3 DNA follows: TGCGCCAGCAGCCAAGACAGGGGGCTGGGCTACACCTTC. Amino acids: CASSQDRGLGYTF.

This chain links TRBV2 with TRBJ1-2; D is possibly TRBD1 (6 bases). V lost 1 base and J 0 bases, leaving 15 bases between the germline ends. Germline V CDR1 and CDR2: SNHLY, FYNNEI. This CDR3 contains 17 residues. The CDR3 region has the DNA TGTGCCAGCAGTGAAGGGACGACAGGCCCAGCTAACTATGGCTACACCTTC. Its translation: CASSEGTTGPANYGYTF.

This clone was picked up a small number of times. V and J are TRBV15 and TRBJ1-2; TRBD1 is a possible D gene (6 bases). Germline V gene data show CDR1 as LNHNV and CDR2 as YYDKDF (reference sequence). The CDR3 runs to 15 residues. Trimming removed 0 bases at V and 4 bases at J, with 12 bases between. The CDR3 loop is CATSREKEGGYGYTF. The CDR3 DNA sequence: TGTGCCACCAGCAGAGAAAAGGAAGGGGGCTATGGCTACACCTTC.

This clone occurred once. The chain is built from TRBV18 and TRBJ1-5; possibly TRBD1 for D (6 bases). V was pared by 4 bases and J by 5 bases, with 15 bases between. CDR1 and CDR2 (germline): KGHSH, LQKENI. The CDR3 has 15 residues. The CDR3 nucleotides are TGTGCCAGCTCACAAGGACAGTCGGGTTATCAGCCCCAGCATTTT. This gives the protein CASSQGQSGYQPQHF.

The chain couples TRBV5-4 to TRBJ2-1; 9 bases are a match to TRBD2. This CDR3 region has 13 residues. V lost 4 bases, J lost 4 bases, and 0 bases stayed unmatched. The germline gives CDR1 SGHNT, CDR2 YYREEE (reference sequence). The CDR3 nucleotides are TGTGCCAGCAGCGCGGGGGGGTACAATGAGCAGTTCTTC. Its translation: CASSAGGYNEQFF.

This chain links TRBV28 with TRBJ2-7, with TRBD1 identical over 11 bases. This CDR3 region has 14 residues. Germline trimming cut 2 bases from V and 8 bases from J; bases unmatched to any gene: 5. CDR1 MDHEN and CDR2 SYDVKM come from the germline V gene. Here the CDR3 reads CASSLRDRGWKQYV. The CDR3 DNA is TGTGCCAGCAGTTTAAGGGACAGGGGGTGGAAGCAGTACGTC.

The J gene is TRBJ1-2, the V gene TRBV19; 7 nucleotides align to TRBD1. The trim removed 4 bases at V and 4 bases at J, leaving 6 bases unmatched. Germline-derived CDR1 and CDR2 are LNHDA and SQIVND (reference sequence). CDR3 length equals 14 residues. The CDR3 DNA is TGTGCCAGTAGTAAGGACAGGACTATCTATGGCTACACCTTC. This translates into CASSKDRTIYGYTF.

The rearrangement uses TRBV2 and TRBJ2-1; D unresolved. The CDR3 consists of 14 residues. Germline V gene lookup returns CDR1 SNHLY and CDR2 FYNNEI. V lost 6 bases and J 2 bases, leaving 11 bases between the germline ends. CDR3 DNA sequence: TGTGCCAGCAGGCGCGGATCTACCTACAATGAGCAGTTCTTC. As protein: CASRRGSTYNEQFF.

The genes are TRBV4-1 and TRBJ1-5; D might be TRBD1 (6 bases). The V end was cut by 0 bases, the J end by 0 bases, with 9 bases between. Germline CDR1 reads MGHRA; CDR2 reads YSYEKL. The CDR3 totals 16 residues. CDR3 sequence reads: CASSQDQGNSNQPQHF. The CDR3 nucleotides are TGCGCCAGCAGCCAAGATCAGGGGAATAGCAATCAGCCCCAGCATTTT.

The chain joins TRBV7-2 to TRBJ2-1; 8 bases match TRBD1. Germline CDR1 reads SGHTA; CDR2 reads FQGNSA. The ends lost 4 bases at V and 4 bases at J; junction bases unmatched: 12. This CDR3 region has 17 residues. The CDR3 coding sequence is TGTGCCAGCAGCTCCCCTCCAGGGGGCGATCTTTACAATGAGCAGTTCTTC. Encoded protein: CASSSPPGGDLYNEQFF.

V is TRBV4-1 and J is TRBJ2-3; TRBD2 matches 8 bases. V lost 1 base, J lost 7 bases, and 16 bases stayed unmatched. The CDR3 consists of 18 residues. Germline-derived CDR1 and CDR2 are MGHRA and YSYEKL. DNA for the CDR3: TGCGCCAGCAGCCAAGTTGATTTGGGACTAGTGGGCACGAATACGCAGTATTTT. Protein product: CASSQVDLGLVGTNTQYF.

This clone came up a few times. V usage is TRBV7-2 and J usage is TRBJ2-1, with unresolved D. Trimming left V 3 bases short and J 3 bases short, with 9 bases between. This CDR3 is built from 14 residues. CDR1 is SGHTA, CDR2 FQGNSA, per germline. The CDR3 bases are TGTGCCAGCAGCTTCGGGTTCCTCTACAATGAGCAGTTCTTC. This sequence encodes CASSFGFLYNEQFF.

V is TRBV5-6 and J is TRBJ2-1; perhaps TRBD1 as D (6 bases). The CDR3 extends over 16 amino acids. Germline loops: CDR1 SGHDT, CDR2 YYEEEE. Deletions cut 4 bases from V and 2 bases from J, with 16 bases between. The CDR3 region has the DNA TGTGCCAGCAGCCAAGAAGGGGGTAGGGCCTACAATGAGCAGTTCTTC. It specifies CASSQEGGRAYNEQFF.